This T cell receptor beta chain was identified in a study of immune cell composition in non-small cell lung cancer (dated by TCRdb to 2016 to 2017). For context, the study as a whole: Histologic subtype, mostly lung adenocarcinoma or squamous cell carcinoma, was determined with H&E together with p63, CK5, Napsin A and TTF-1 immunohistochemistry. The subtype comparisons left out several tumour specimens with TCR-beta data because those specimens were rare histological subtypes. Adaptive Biotechnologies TCR-beta sequencing was carried out on a few dozen paired NSCLC tumour and non-adjacent lung specimens, as well as on approximately 25 tumour-only specimens. For supplementary cohort #1, made up of some eleven lung adenocarcinoma cases, paired tumour/lung TCR-beta sequencing was done and TIL populations were generated so that tumour reactivity could be assessed.

Of note for this clone: No antigen is known for it. No qualities accompany the bases; no much larger clone lies one base away.

Overall study outcomes, separate from this receptor: Nearly half of NSCLC cases had tumour-associated clones >0.5%, found in 33% of adenocarcinomas compared with 75% of squamous carcinomas. The reactivity cohort contained only 10 to 11 cases, and the tumour-reactive clones were not shown to have sequences in common with the dominant in vivo tumour-associated clones. No significant correlation was found between tumour TCR-beta clonality and smoking pack-years. Significantly higher Top 10 clone scores and productive clonality were observed in lung squamous cell carcinoma than in lung adenocarcinoma tumours. In ten to eleven adenocarcinoma cases, maximal tumour-associated clone frequency correlated strongly with TIL tumour reactivity, whereas overall clonality did not.

The CDR1 and CDR2 encoded by the germline V gene are ENHRY and SYGVKD. V loses 2 bases of germline sequence and J loses 2 bases, and the interval between the two ends is 10 bases. The CDR3 covers 14 residues, taking in both the cysteine and the phenylalanine. The sequence is cut down to CDR3 DNA, 42 bases in frame from base 1. Genomic DNA was extracted with the QIAamp DNA kit from frozen aliquots of unsorted single-cell suspensions. Tumour samples were surgically resected non-small cell lung cancer tissue. Tissues were received within 2 hours of resection and were immediately processed into single-cell suspensions. Tissue was mechanically dissociated and enzymatically digested with DNase I, collagenase I and hyaluronidase for approximately 31 minutes at 37 °C, then filtered and RBC-lysed. A two-step multiplex PCR amplified TCR-beta CDR3 regions from genomic DNA, and the second step of the PCR added Illumina-compatible adaptors. TCR-beta immunosequencing was performed on an Illumina platform as a commercial immunoSEQ service. Per the original workflow: Repertoires were described by productive clonality and by Top 10 Clones, which is the percentage of T-cell templates coming from the ten most frequent sequences. Values for productive clonality spanned 0 to 1, where a value of 1 indicated a monoclonal population. Tumour-associated clones, identified using log10 scatter plots, were defined as sequences that made up at least 0.1% of tumour T-cell templates and were not found in the matched non-adjacent lung. Two-group comparisons used Student's t-tests, stages used ANOVA, and relationships used linear regression, analysed in GraphPad Prism7 and R. The table comes from immuneACCESS by way of TCRdb, which keeps in-frame sequences with V and J called. Part of the clones is missing from these tables; in studies checked, under half for an unresolved V gene and the rest for unknown reasons. V and J calls and clone size follow that table, whereas D and trimming were derived from the DNA. The table for this sample lists about 1,800 clones; around 81% of them were counted only once. About 9.8% of the sample is taken by the ten largest.

The chain is encoded by TRBV10-3 joined to TRBJ2-7, with TRBD2 as a weak D call on 5 bases. The sample comprised lung tumor tissue. The clonotype originates from a human donor with non-small cell lung cancer. The bases are TGTGCCATCAGTGAGGATCCGAGGGCCTACGAGCAGTACTTC. Its amino acids are CAISEDPRAYEQYF.